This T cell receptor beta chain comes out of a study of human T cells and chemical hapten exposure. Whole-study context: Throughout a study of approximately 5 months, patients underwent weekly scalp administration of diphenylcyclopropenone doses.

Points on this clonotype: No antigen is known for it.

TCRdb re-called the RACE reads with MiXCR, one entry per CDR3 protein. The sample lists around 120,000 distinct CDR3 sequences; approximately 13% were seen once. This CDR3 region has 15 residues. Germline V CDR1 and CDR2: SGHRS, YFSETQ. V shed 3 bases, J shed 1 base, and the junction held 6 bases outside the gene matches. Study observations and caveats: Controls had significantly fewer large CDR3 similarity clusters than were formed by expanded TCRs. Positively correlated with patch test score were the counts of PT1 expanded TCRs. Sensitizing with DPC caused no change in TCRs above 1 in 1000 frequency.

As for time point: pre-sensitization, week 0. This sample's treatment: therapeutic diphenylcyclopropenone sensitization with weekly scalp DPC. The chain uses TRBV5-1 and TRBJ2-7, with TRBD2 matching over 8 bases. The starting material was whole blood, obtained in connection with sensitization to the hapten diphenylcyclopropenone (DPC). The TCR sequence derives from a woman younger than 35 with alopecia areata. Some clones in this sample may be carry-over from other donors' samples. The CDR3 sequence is CASSSSGGVSYEQYF. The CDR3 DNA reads TGCGCCAGCAGCTCGAGCGGGGGTGTTTCCTACGAGCAGTACTTC.